The sequence of this T cell receptor beta chain was determined in a study of blood T cell repertoires in COVID-19. Overall study: Samples representing acute and convalescent COVID-19 were sourced from the United States, Italy and Spain.

With respect to this clone: Other DNA sequences in this sample translate to the same CDR3.

Original handling: Quantification of nucleated cells was approximated via reference gene primer amplification. Assay: immunoSEQ multiplex PCR; the TCRdb copy retains only in-frame clones and omits some. V and J calls and clone size are those listed in that table; D and trimming were worked out from the DNA. This table holds roughly 240,000 clones, 83% found once. The length of the CDR3 is 14 residues. Unmatched junction bases numbered 4, after V lost 6 bases and J lost 2 bases. Germline CDR1 LNHDA, CDR2 SQIVND (reference sequence). The TCR was taken from a woman aged 40 to 50 who had been exposed to COVID-19. The rearrangement links TRBV19 to TRBJ1-5, with TRBD1 matching over 7 bases. Sequencing input: PBMCs or T cells enriched from blood (not recorded which). CDR3 sequence reads: CASSATGGNQPQHF. CDR3 sequence (DNA): TGTGCCAGTAGCGCCACAGGGGGCAATCAGCCCCAGCATTTT.